This T cell receptor (beta chain) was captured by sequencing in a study of neoadjuvant anti-PD-1 for oral cavity cancer. At the level of the study: Patients mostly received three to four biweekly nivolumab doses at 3 mg/kg before surgery. The study's findings and limits: Higher pretreatment Treg/Th17 ratios tracked higher pretreatment blood clonality.

Concerning this clone: Its antigen is unknown.

V lost 5 bases to trimming and J lost 7 bases; unmatched junction nucleotides: 9. From germline, CDR1 is MGHDK and CDR2 SYGVNS. This CDR3 comprises 15 residues. Time point noted: after neoadjuvant nivolumab, at surgical resection. The method was immunoSEQ multiplex PCR; TCRdb's version includes in-frame clones alone and lacks a portion of them. In the table there are about 68,000 clones, 80% to 90% of which are singletons. The sample here was PBMCs, taken after nivolumab (anti-PD-1) treatment. The chain carries TRBV25-1 and TRBJ2-7; 12 nucleotides align to TRBD2. The receptor's source is a person between 35 and 79 years old with oral cavity squamous cell carcinoma. The CDR3 loop reads CASSSWTSGKDEQYF. DNA of the CDR3: TGTGCCAGCAGTTCTTGGACTAGCGGGAAAGATGAGCAGTACTTC.